The rows below give T cell receptor beta chains drawn from one sample of a study of T-cell memory formation after mild COVID-19. TCRdb re-called the 5' RACE reads through MiXCR, storing one row per CDR3 protein. The repertoire holds over 350,000 distinct CDR3 sequences, about 17% seen once, with roughly 21% in the top ten. The specimen sequenced was PBMCs or a T cell subset sorted from them (not recorded which). The receptors were sampled from a man between 18 and 29 years old who had mild COVID-19 (a few samples of this study predate the infection). Cell type and time point are not known. Both conserved end residues are part of each CDR3. D genes are given only for firm matches. Where a row states a size, it is once, few, many or the class of an expanded clone; other rows omit it.

CDR3: CASSEKRNQPQHF
DNA: TGTGCCAGCAGCGAGAAGCGCAATCAGCCCCAGCATTTT
J: TRBJ1-5
D: .
V: TRBV28
size: .

CDR3: CSAREGRPQETQYF
DNA: TGCAGTGCTAGAGAGGGACGGCCCCAAGAGACCCAGTACTTC
J: TRBJ2-5
D: .
V: TRBV20-1
size: .

CDR3: CASSSTAGTEAFF
DNA: TGCGCCAGCAGCTCCACCGCAGGCACTGAAGCTTTCTTT
J: TRBJ1-1
D: .
V: TRBV5-1
size: .

CDR3: CDSSWWSDQPQHF
DNA: TGTGACAGCAGTTGGTGGAGTGATCAGCCCCAGCATTTT
J: TRBJ1-5
D: .
V: TRBV6-2/TRBV6-3
size: .

CDR3: CSARGLTGGDHGYTF
DNA: TGCAGTGCTAGAGGTCTGACAGGGGGCGATCATGGCTACACCTTC
J: TRBJ1-2
D: TRBD1
V: TRBV20-1
size: .

CDR3: CASSLYKDSPLHF
DNA: TGTGCCAGCAGCTTATATAAAGATTCACCCCTCCACTTT
J: TRBJ1-6
D: .
V: TRBV7-3
size: many

CDR3: CASTGLGAGELFF
DNA: TGCGCCAGCACCGGACTCGGAGCCGGGGAGCTGTTTTTT
J: TRBJ2-2
D: .
V: TRBV4-3
size: few

CDR3: CSASRDNYGYTF
DNA: TGCAGTGCTAGTCGGGATAACTATGGCTACACCTTC
J: TRBJ1-2
D: .
V: TRBV20-1
size: .

CDR3: CASSQRGSGGSTDTQYF
DNA: TGTGCCAGCAGCCAAAGAGGTAGCGGGGGATCGACAGATACGCAGTATTTT
J: TRBJ2-3
D: TRBD2
V: TRBV4-2
size: few

CDR3: CASSLPSYEQYF
DNA: TGTGCCAGCAGTTTGCCCTCCTACGAGCAGTACTTC
J: TRBJ2-7
D: .
V: TRBV5-1
size: many

CDR3: CASSLGRMEAFF
DNA: TGTGCCAGTAGTCTGGGGAGAATGGAAGCTTTCTTT
J: TRBJ1-1
D: .
V: TRBV19
size: .

CDR3: CASSQDFREPRAQYF
DNA: TGCGCCAGCAGCCAAGATTTTCGGGAGCCTCGGGCCCAGTACTTC
J: TRBJ2-5
D: .
V: TRBV4-3
size: few

CDR3: CASSVAAGGSYEQYF
DNA: TGTGCCAGCAGCGTAGCGGCAGGGGGCTCCTACGAGCAGTACTTC
J: TRBJ2-7
D: TRBD1
V: TRBV9
size: .

CDR3: CASWDRGPETQYF
DNA: TGCGCCAGCTGGGACAGGGGGCCGGAGACCCAGTACTTC
J: TRBJ2-5
D: TRBD1
V: TRBV5-1
size: few

CDR3: CASSDRFSTIYF
DNA: TGTGCCAGCAGTGACAGGTTTTCTACCATATATTTT
J: TRBJ1-3
D: .
V: TRBV6-5
size: .

CDR3: CASGGPEGGETQYF
DNA: TGTGCCAGCGGCGGACCCGAGGGAGGGGAGACCCAGTACTTC
J: TRBJ2-5
D: TRBD2
V: TRBV5-5
size: many

CDR3: CASSGTGRDGYTF
DNA: TGCGCCAGCAGCGGCACAGGGCGTGATGGCTACACCTTC
J: TRBJ1-2
D: .
V: TRBV5-1
size: .

CDR3: CASRSRDSLYF
DNA: TGTGCCAGCAGATCTCGGGACTCTCTGTATTTT
J: TRBJ2-3
D: .
V: TRBV28
size: .

CDR3: CATSRVTGAGNEQFF
DNA: TGTGCCACCAGCAGAGTCACAGGGGCGGGTAATGAGCAGTTCTTC
J: TRBJ2-1
D: TRBD1
V: TRBV15
size: .

CDR3: CATSDPDIPDTQYF
DNA: TGTGCCACCAGTGATCCTGACATCCCAGATACGCAGTATTTT
J: TRBJ2-3
D: .
V: TRBV24-1
size: .

CDR3: CASSTTSGGAIITDTQYF
DNA: TGTGCCAGCAGCACGACTAGCGGGGGGGCGATCATTACAGATACGCAGTATTTT
J: TRBJ2-3
D: TRBD2
V: TRBV7-8
size: few

CDR3: CASRGGIDEAFF
DNA: TGCGCCAGCAGGGGGGGTATAGACGAGGCTTTCTTT
J: TRBJ1-1
D: .
V: TRBV5-1
size: .

CDR3: CASSARGTGGEKLFF
DNA: TGTGCCAGCAGCGCCCGGGGAACGGGGGGTGAAAAACTGTTTTTT
J: TRBJ1-4
D: .
V: TRBV9
size: .

CDR3: CSAREKGDLNYGYTF
DNA: TGCAGTGCTAGAGAGAAAGGGGACCTTAACTATGGCTACACCTTC
J: TRBJ1-2
D: .
V: TRBV20-1
size: .

CDR3: CASSQDYRGTVNSPLHF
DNA: TGCGCCAGCAGCCAAGATTATCGAGGGACAGTTAATTCACCCCTCCACTTT
J: TRBJ1-6
D: TRBD1
V: TRBV4-3
size: .

CDR3: CASSSGTGGIYEQYF
DNA: TGCGCCAGCAGCTCCGGGACAGGGGGAATCTACGAGCAGTACTTC
J: TRBJ2-7
D: TRBD1
V: TRBV5-1
size: few

CDR3: CASSPRTGNVRETQYF
DNA: TGTGCCAGCAGCCCCCGGACAGGGAATGTGAGGGAGACCCAGTACTTC
J: TRBJ2-5
D: TRBD1
V: TRBV11-2
size: .

CDR3: CASSPIRQTSEFF
DNA: TGTGCCAGCAGTCCCATAAGACAGACGAGCGAGTTCTTC
J: TRBJ2-1
D: .
V: TRBV2
size: few

CDR3: CASSQDRKGRETQYF
DNA: TGCGCCAGCAGCCAAGATAGGAAAGGGAGAGAGACCCAGTACTTC
J: TRBJ2-5
D: .
V: TRBV4-1
size: few

CDR3: CASSYGSAYNEQFF
DNA: TGCGCCAGCAGCTACGGAAGCGCCTACAATGAGCAGTTCTTC
J: TRBJ2-1
D: .
V: TRBV5-1
size: many

CDR3: CASSQDPAGTSSTDTQYF
DNA: TGCGCCAGCAGCCAAGATCCCGCAGGGACTAGCAGCACAGATACGCAGTATTTT
J: TRBJ2-3
D: TRBD2
V: TRBV4-1
size: .

CDR3: CSARAPGQSYNEQFF
DNA: TGCAGTGCTAGAGCCCCCGGGCAGTCCTACAATGAGCAGTTCTTC
J: TRBJ2-1
D: .
V: TRBV20-1
size: .

CDR3: CASSLSPGGNEKLFF
DNA: TGTGCCAGCAGCTTATCGCCAGGGGGTAATGAAAAACTGTTTTTT
J: TRBJ1-4
D: TRBD1
V: TRBV7-3
size: few

CDR3: CASSSDRGIRTEAFF
DNA: TGTGCCAGCTCCTCGGACAGGGGAATCAGAACTGAAGCTTTCTTT
J: TRBJ1-1
D: TRBD1
V: TRBV18
size: many

CDR3: CASSLMGGAGSDEQFF
DNA: TGTGCCAGCAGCTTAATGGGGGGAGCGGGATCGGATGAGCAGTTCTTC
J: TRBJ2-1
D: TRBD2
V: TRBV7-3
size: .

CDR3: CASSYSKVGELFF
DNA: TGTGCCAGCAGTTACTCGAAAGTCGGGGAGCTGTTTTTT
J: TRBJ2-2
D: .
V: TRBV6-5
size: few

CDR3: CASSQVGAGVTDTQYF
DNA: TGCGCCAGCAGCCAAGTGGGGGCCGGTGTCACAGATACGCAGTATTTT
J: TRBJ2-3
D: .
V: TRBV4-1
size: .

CDR3: CASHRGGGRDKNIQYF
DNA: TGTGCCAGCCACAGGGGGGGCGGGAGAGACAAAAACATTCAGTACTTC
J: TRBJ2-4
D: .
V: TRBV11-2
size: .

CDR3: CASSRTQDGYNEQFF
DNA: TGCGCCAGCAGCCGTACACAGGACGGGTACAATGAGCAGTTCTTC
J: TRBJ2-1
D: .
V: TRBV4-1
size: few

CDR3: CASSLGQDASTEAFF
DNA: TGTGCCAGCAGCTTAGGACAGGACGCTTCCACTGAAGCTTTCTTT
J: TRBJ1-1
D: .
V: TRBV7-2
size: few

CDR3: CSVGMTGRSIQYF
DNA: TGCAGTGTGGGGATGACAGGGAGAAGCATTCAGTACTTC
J: TRBJ2-4
D: TRBD1
V: TRBV20-1
size: few

CDR3: CASSQDYYGYTF
DNA: TGTGCCAGCAGCCAAGATTACTATGGCTACACCTTC
J: TRBJ1-2
D: .
V: TRBV4-2
size: few

CDR3: CASSETGALNEQFF
DNA: TGTGCCAGCAGTGAAACAGGGGCCCTCAATGAGCAGTTCTTC
J: TRBJ2-1
D: TRBD1
V: TRBV25-1
size: few

CDR3: CASLPQGQETQYF
DNA: TGTGCCAGCCTGCCCCAGGGGCAAGAGACCCAGTACTTC
J: TRBJ2-5
D: .
V: TRBV12-3/TRBV12-4
size: few

CDR3: CASSVEDSRRELFF
DNA: TGTGCCAGCAGCGTAGAGGACTCCCGACGGGAGCTGTTTTTT
J: TRBJ2-2
D: .
V: TRBV9
size: few

CDR3: CASSWHGGDQAFF
DNA: TGTGCCAGCAGCTGGCATGGGGGGGATCAAGCTTTCTTT
J: TRBJ1-1
D: .
V: TRBV13
size: few

CDR3: CASSRETETQYF
DNA: TGTGCCAGCAGCCGAGAGACAGAGACCCAGTACTTC
J: TRBJ2-5
D: .
V: TRBV7-9
size: .

CDR3: CASRSSGDYTDTQYF
DNA: TGTGCCAGCAGAAGTAGCGGGGATTACACAGATACGCAGTATTTT
J: TRBJ2-3
D: TRBD2
V: TRBV9
size: few

CDR3: CASRDDRETQYF
DNA: TGTGCCAGCAGAGACGACAGAGAGACCCAGTACTTC
J: TRBJ2-5
D: .
V: TRBV7-9
size: .